This T cell receptor beta chain was captured in a study of CD4 T cells in relation to SARS-CoV-2 and coronaviruses. Study as a whole: No peptide or an HIV-1 Nef peptide pool served as negative control. Study results and caveats: About 65% of donors had memory CD4+ clonotypes crossrecognizing SARS-CoV-2 and common cold coronavirus spike.

To note about this clone: What it binds is not known.

Method: immunoSEQ multiplex PCR; TCRdb's copy keeps in-frame clones and lacks some. Counted here are approximately 21,000 clones, more than 60% occurring once; the ten biggest clones make up more than 14%. Germline CDR1 reads SQVTM; CDR2 reads ANQGSEA. This CDR3 has 12 residues. The V end was cut by 4 bases, the J end by 3 bases, with 9 bases between. Unexposed donor CD4+ T cells date from 2011-2018, before the COVID-19 pandemic. Isolation of CD4+ T cells took place after around eleven days in culture. Unexposed-donor CD4+ T cells were probed with SARS-CoV-2 S/N and four cold-coronavirus spikes, cells permitting. Cultures received half-medium IL-2 refreshes on days 3 and 7.

The sequenced material came from CD4+ T cells from PBMCs, cultured in vitro. The rearrangement links TRBV29-1 to TRBJ2-5, with a possible D match to TRBD1 (7 bases). The receptor comes from a human donor in good health. The CDR3 DNA sequence: TGCAGCGTTGGCAGGGGGGAAGAGACCCAGTACTTC. It translates to CSVGRGEETQYF.